This TCR beta chain is from a study of metastatic and nonmetastatic thyroid tumors. The germline V gene has CDR1 SGHDT and CDR2 YYEEEE. Deletions cut 0 bases from V and 5 bases from J, with 11 bases between. The CDR3 covers 15 residues. Patients had received no treatment of any kind before thyroid surgery. TCRdb re-clonotyped the PCR reads via MiXCR. The sample comprises some 17,000 clones, approximately 28% of which are singletons, and about 14% rests with the top ten. A remark on this clone: A much larger clone differs by one base, so this may be a read error.

Sequencing was done on a sample of tumor tissue. The rearrangement uses TRBV5-6 and TRBJ1-4; D is unresolved. This TCR was recovered from a female donor with papillary thyroid cancer or a benign thyroid nodule (not recorded which). Some clones in this sample may be carry-over from other donors' samples. In nucleotides, the CDR3 is TGTGCCAGCAGCTTGGTCGGCATGCCAAATGAAAAACTGTTTTTT. This sequence encodes CASSLVGMPNEKLFF.